These 12 T cell receptor beta chains originate from one sample sequenced in a study of T cell changes during pregnancy in multiple sclerosis. The assay was immunoSEQ multiplex PCR, and TCRdb's table has in-frame clones only and misses some. The profile shows 85,000 to 100,000 clones, approximately 93% of them singletons. The sample here was peripheral blood, taken after pregnancy. Receptors were obtained from a female donor with multiple sclerosis, enrolled in a pregnancy study.

The chain links TRBV7-9 to TRBJ1-2; D ambiguous. The CDR3 totals 13 residues. Germline CDR1 and CDR2: SEHNR and FQNEAQ (reference sequence). Trimming removed 1 base from V and 3 bases from J, with 6 bases in between. CDR3 region: CASSLGAYYGYTF. The CDR3 coding sequence is TGTGCCAGCAGCTTAGGGGCGTACTATGGCTACACCTTC. Based on the CDR3 plus reference TRBV7-9 and TRBJ1-2, the full variable domain is DTGVSQNPRHKITKRGQNVTFRCDPISEHNRLYWYRQTLGQGPEFLTYFQNEAQLEKSRLLSDRFSAERPKGSFSTLEIQRTEQGDSAMYLCASSLGAYYGYTFGSGTRLTVV.

This chain links TRBV5-8 with TRBJ2-7, with 9 bases aligning to TRBD1. This CDR3 region has 15 residues. The trim removed 5 bases at V and 0 bases at J, leaving 6 bases unmatched. Germline-derived CDR1 and CDR2 are SGHTS and YDEGEE. CDR3 in amino acids: CASRTTGGASYEQYF. Here the CDR3 DNA reads TGTGCCAGCAGGACAACAGGGGGCGCCTCCTACGAGCAGTACTTC.

The chain employs TRBV4-1 and TRBJ2-5; D gene ambiguous. Trimming pared 3 bases from V and 4 bases from J, leaving 9 bases between. Germline CDR1 and CDR2: MGHRA and YSYEKL. The CDR3 consists of 13 residues. This CDR3 is CASSQGRGETQYF. The CDR3, as DNA: TGCGCCAGCAGCCAGGGTAGAGGAGAGACCCAGTACTTC.

The chain links TRBV7-3 to TRBJ2-1, with 12 bases fitting TRBD2. V gave up 2 bases and J gave up 5 bases; unmatched junction bases: 1. The CDR3 is made up of 15 amino acids. Germline-derived CDR1 and CDR2 are SGHTA and FQGTGA. DNA for the CDR3: TGTGCCAGCAGCTTACTAGCGGGAGGGGACAATGAGCAGTTCTTC. It encodes CASSLLAGGDNEQFF.

The chain is built from TRBV28 and TRBJ1-1; D not resolved. The V gene lost 6 bases and the J gene lost 8 bases, with 10 bases spanning the gap. The CDR3 has 11 residues. Per the germline V gene, CDR1 is MDHEN and CDR2 is SYDVKM. The CDR3 spells CASRSAAEAFF. The CDR3 DNA is TGTGCCAGCAGATCCGCAGCGGAAGCTTTCTTT.

The chain couples TRBV19 to TRBJ1-5; D possibly corresponds to TRBD1 (5 bases). Germline loops: CDR1 LNHDA, CDR2 SQIVND (reference sequence). Trimming stripped 2 bases from V and 6 bases from J, with 14 bases between. CDR3 size: 15 residues. This CDR3 reads CASSIIEQASQPQHF. In DNA form, the CDR3 reads TGTGCCAGTAGTATAATTGAACAGGCCAGTCAGCCCCAGCATTTT.

This clone was seen once. This rearrangement joins TRBV6-1 to TRBJ2-7; 9 nucleotides match TRBD2. V gave up 1 base and J gave up 0 bases; unmatched junction bases: 4. This CDR3 has 16 residues. The V gene's germline CDR1 is MNHNS and CDR2 SASEGT. CDR3 region: CASSEEWREGSYEQYF. Here the CDR3 DNA reads TGTGCCAGCAGTGAAGAGTGGCGGGAGGGCTCCTACGAGCAGTACTTC.

The chain recombines TRBV5-8 with TRBJ1-3, with D possibly matching TRBD1 (6 bases). Trimming left V 1 base short and J 3 bases short, with 14 bases between. This CDR3 spans 16 amino acids. Germline V gene sequence: CDR1 SGHTS, CDR2 YDEGEE. DNA for the CDR3: TGTGCCAGCAGCTTGACAGGGCTTGGAAGTGGAAACACCATATATTTT. Translation: CASSLTGLGSGNTIYF.

This clone occurred once. The rearrangement links TRBV5-1 to TRBJ2-2, with D unresolved. CDR1 is SGHRS and CDR2 is YFSETQ in the germline V gene. The V end was cut by 2 bases, the J end by 4 bases, with 3 bases between. This CDR3 has 12 residues. For the CDR3, the DNA is TGCGCCAGCAGCTTCAGCACCGGGGAGCTGTTTTTT. It translates to CASSFSTGELFF.

The chain couples TRBV10-1 to TRBJ2-7, with TRBD1 as a possible D gene (5 bases). The germline gives CDR1 WNHNN, CDR2 SYGVQD (reference sequence). The ends were cut back, 7 bases at V and 3 bases at J, with 19 bases in the middle. The CDR3 is 15 amino acids. The CDR3 nucleotides are TGCGCCAGCATGGGCATAGGGGCGAGAGGCTACGAGCAGTACTTC. Encoded protein: CASMGIGARGYEQYF.

The chain carries TRBV6-1 and TRBJ2-5; TRBD2 aligns across 7 bases. The CDR3 is 13 amino acids. V shed 8 bases and J 5 bases; nucleotides not matched to a gene: 8. The germline V gene has CDR1 MNHNS and CDR2 SASEGT. In DNA, the CDR3 is TGTGCCAGCGGGCGGGAGTATAGGGAGACCCAGTACTTC. Its protein product is CASGREYRETQYF.

The rearrangement joins TRBV18 to TRBJ2-1; 9 bases agree with TRBD1. V gave up 2 bases and J gave up 7 bases; unmatched junction bases: 6. This CDR3 contains 15 residues. Per the germline V gene, CDR1 is KGHSH and CDR2 is LQKENI. Here the CDR3 DNA reads TGTGCCAGCTCACCAAAAGCCGGGACAGGGAATGAGCAGTTCTTC. This gives the protein CASSPKAGTGNEQFF.